These T cell receptor beta chains were read from a single sample in a study of blood T cell repertoires in COVID-19. Data came from immunoSEQ multiplex PCR; TCRdb stores just in-frame clones and leaves some out. Counted here are 250,000 to 350,000 clones, roughly 84% occurring once; the ten biggest clones make up approximately 1.5%. The material sequenced was peripheral blood. Receptors were obtained from a human donor with COVID-19, enrolled during active disease. The donor label of this sample is uncertain. CDR3s include the opening cysteine and the closing phenylalanine or tryptophan. A D gene is named only where the DNA matches it firmly.

TRBJ2-5,TRBV10-3,.,CAAREQETQYF
TRBJ1-2,TRBV7-2,TRBD1,CASSLESGGISKGYTF
TRBJ1-1,TRBV14,.,CASSLERGGTEAFF
TRBJ1-1,TRBV28,TRBD1,CASSILTGGGLGVPNTEAFF
TRBJ1-1,TRBV6-5,.,CASSRIEGETEAFF
TRBJ1-1,TRBV5-1,TRBD1,CASSFTGENTEAFF
TRBJ1-5,TRBV5-4,.,CASSLGRGNQPQHF
TRBJ1-1,TRBV19,TRBD1,CASSTNFAEYRGKTEAFF
TRBJ1-1,TRBV5-4,.,CASSFDNLNTEAFF
TRBJ2-7,TRBV2,.,CASTGDSLYEQYF
TRBJ2-7,TRBV11-3,TRBD2,CASSPGTSGGRKQYF
TRBJ1-5,TRBV6-2/TRBV6-3,TRBD1,CASSLGQGAWGNQPQHF
TRBJ2-1,TRBV14,TRBD2,CASSSPWTSGGGGQFF
TRBJ1-1,TRBV5-6,.,CASSPIQRNTEAFF
TRBJ2-3,TRBV28,TRBD2,CASSLRAGVNTDTQYF
TRBJ1-2,TRBV28,.,CASSLGGNNYGYTF
TRBJ1-2,TRBV3-1/TRBV3-2,.,CASSQEGVGRGNYGYTF
TRBJ2-2,TRBV7-2,TRBD2,CASSLVGLAGPGELFF
TRBJ1-6,TRBV10-2,TRBD1,CASTGTGNSPLHF
TRBJ1-1,TRBV18,TRBD1,CASAPGGNTEAFF
TRBJ2-1,TRBV12-3/TRBV12-4,TRBD1,CASSGGRDEQFF
TRBJ2-3,TRBV14,.,CASSQDRRLWGGVGTDTQYF
TRBJ2-1,TRBV19,.,CASSSPPRERSRDEQFF
TRBJ1-6,TRBV4-2,.,CASSQDATGHSPLHF
TRBJ1-5,TRBV2,.,CASRQGVNNQPQHF
TRBJ2-7,TRBV3-1/TRBV3-2,TRBD2,CASSQDGGRGGEQYF
TRBJ1-5,TRBV19,.,CASSIFGDSNQPQHF
TRBJ1-5,TRBV3-1/TRBV3-2,.,CASRGGGNQPQHF
TRBJ2-2,TRBV10-3,TRBD1,CAIRVQGESGELFF
TRBJ2-2,TRBV28,TRBD2,CASKGSGRWATGELFF
TRBJ2-3,TRBV3-1/TRBV3-2,TRBD1,CASVAGGAIDTQYF
TRBJ2-3,TRBV19,.,CASTIGLNTDTQYF
TRBJ2-7,TRBV5-1,TRBD2,CASSLASGNSYEQYF
TRBJ2-7,TRBV4-3,TRBD2,CASSQDLASGYEQYF
TRBJ2-7,TRBV28,.,CASSLPPGQILSYEQYF
TRBJ1-1,TRBV6-5,.,CASIRNRADTEAFF
TRBJ2-1,TRBV29-1,TRBD2,CSVESRASGRAPIKINEQFF
TRBJ1-3,TRBV19,.,CASSPDSNSGNTIYF
TRBJ2-3,TRBV7-2,TRBD1,CASSATGTESTDTQYF
TRBJ2-5,TRBV11-2,.,CASSLGRTSETQYF
TRBJ2-5,TRBV29-1,TRBD1,CSARTGSETQYF
TRBJ1-2,TRBV15,.,CATSRGVRDRHALNGYTF
TRBJ1-1,TRBV19,TRBD1,CATALRGISEAFF
TRBJ1-4,TRBV7-9,TRBD1,CASSLTGTGYEKLFF
TRBJ2-2,TRBV28,TRBD2,CASRFSGRTGELFF
TRBJ1-5,TRBV24-1,TRBD1,CATSDPDRGTQPQHF
TRBJ1-6,TRBV19,TRBD1,CASQGANSPLHF
TRBJ2-5,TRBV28,TRBD1,CASSRGRQGRETQYF
TRBJ1-1,TRBV12-3/TRBV12-4,.,CASSFTRNTEAFF
TRBJ2-1,TRBV20-1,.,CSAESVGQFF
TRBJ2-7,TRBV19,TRBD1,CASSPWGTGKPYEQYF
TRBJ1-2,TRBV6-1,TRBD1,CASSDFRGTGDTFRGYTF
TRBJ2-5,TRBV10-2,.,CASSELGRQETQYF
TRBJ2-2,TRBV5-1,.,CASLGGGSGTGELFF
TRBJ1-1,TRBV7-3,.,CASSLEGVGVGNTEAFF
TRBJ2-3,TRBV6-5,TRBD2,CASSSALAGATDTQYF